This section outlines one T cell receptor (beta chain) sequence together with its context. This entry belongs to a study of blood T cell repertoires in COVID-19. Only in-frame clones appear in the TCRdb table, and some are missing; sequencing was by immunoSEQ multiplex PCR. This table has tens of thousands of clones, roughly four fifths appearing once. Trimming pared 3 bases from V and 4 bases from J, leaving 10 bases between. CDR3 length equals 13 residues. CDR1 is SGDLS, CDR2 YYNGEE, per germline. This clonotype originated in a human donor in a cohort sampled during active COVID-19. The sequenced sample was peripheral blood. The chain couples TRBV9 to TRBJ1-1; TRBD1 is a possible D gene (5 bases). CDR3 in amino acids: CASSEPGGTEAFF. In DNA, the CDR3 is TGTGCCAGCAGCGAACCGGGGGGCACTGAAGCTTTCTTT.